The clone carrying this TCR beta chain has a handful of counts. No antigen is known for it. Unique molecular identifiers were used in preparing the TCRbeta library. TCRdb re-called the PCR reads with MiXCR, one entry per CDR3 protein. The sample lists around 100,000 distinct CDR3 sequences; 10% were seen once. This sample is part of a study of T-cell reconstitution after alpha-beta-depleted transplantation in children. Study-wide results and caveats: Certain patients had high TCRbeta diversity at day 60, and it came from recipient T cells and thymic progenitors that survived. It was reported that alpha-beta T cells came from several hundred expanded graft clones (about two months after transplant). One year post-transplant, T-cell counts and diversity were largely derived from T cells produced anew.

CDR3 length: 14 amino acids. Germline V gene sequence: CDR1 MNHEY, CDR2 SMNVEV (reference sequence). With 4 bases removed from V and 4 bases from J, the gap between germline ends came to 13 bases. This clonotype was sampled from a boy younger than 10 with acute lymphoblastic leukemia, due to receive a stem cell transplant. The sample in question was PBMCs, obtained before TCRalphabeta/CD19-depleted stem cell transplant. The J gene is TRBJ2-5, the V gene TRBV27, with D possibly matching TRBD1 (6 bases). The CDR3 nucleotides read TGTGCCAGCAGTTCCGGGACATACCGAGAGACCCAGTACTTC. Its translation: CASSSGTYRETQYF.